Included here is one T cell receptor beta chain sequence, with context. A far larger clone is one base from this, pointing to a likely read error. The sample comes from a study of blood T cell repertoires in COVID-19. There are 15 residues in the CDR3. The V gene end was trimmed by 6 bases and the J gene end by 2 bases; junction bases not matched to a gene: 6. Germline V lookup: CDR1 ENHRY, CDR2 SYGVKD. The protocol was immunoSEQ multiplex PCR, while the TCRdb copy is restricted to in-frame clones and leaves out a portion. The profile covers 130,000 or so clones, with roughly 83% appearing a single time and 1.4% to 1.5% taken by the ten largest.

The TCR was taken from a man aged 60-69 years with acute or convalescent COVID-19. The material sequenced was peripheral blood. J is TRBJ2-3 and V is TRBV10-3, with 9 bases identical to TRBD1. The CDR3 sequence is CAISLDRGFTDTQYF. The CDR3, as DNA: TGTGCCATCAGCTTGGACAGGGGATTCACAGATACGCAGTATTTT.